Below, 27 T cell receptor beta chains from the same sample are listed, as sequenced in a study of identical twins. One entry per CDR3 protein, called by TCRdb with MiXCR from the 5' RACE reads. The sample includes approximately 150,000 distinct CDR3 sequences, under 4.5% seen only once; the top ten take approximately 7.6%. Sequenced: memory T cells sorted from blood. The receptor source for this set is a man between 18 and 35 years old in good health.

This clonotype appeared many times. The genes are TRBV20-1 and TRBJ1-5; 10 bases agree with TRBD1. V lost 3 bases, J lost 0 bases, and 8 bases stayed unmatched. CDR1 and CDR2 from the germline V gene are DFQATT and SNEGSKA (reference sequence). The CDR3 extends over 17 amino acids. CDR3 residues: CSARPGQGLYSNQPQHF. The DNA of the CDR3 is TGCAGTGCTAGGCCGGGACAGGGGCTATATAGCAATCAGCCCCAGCATTTT.

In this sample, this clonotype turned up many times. Here the CDR3 reads CASTPGDTEAFF. The CDR3, as DNA: TGTGCCAGCACCCCAGGCGACACTGAAGCTTTCTTT. The V gene is TRBV28, the J gene TRBJ1-1; D is undetermined. CDR3 length equals 12 residues. Per the germline V gene, CDR1 is MDHEN and CDR2 is SYDVKM. Trimming removed 7 bases from V and 3 bases from J, with 9 bases in between.

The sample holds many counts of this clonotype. The CDR3 is CASRMTAQETQYF. The CDR3, as DNA: TGTGCCAGCAGAATGACAGCTCAAGAGACCCAGTACTTC. The V gene is TRBV12-3 or TRBV12-4, the J gene TRBJ2-5, with D possibly being TRBD1 (5 bases). V was trimmed by 6 bases and J by 2 bases, leaving 10 bases between them. CDR3 length equals 13 residues.

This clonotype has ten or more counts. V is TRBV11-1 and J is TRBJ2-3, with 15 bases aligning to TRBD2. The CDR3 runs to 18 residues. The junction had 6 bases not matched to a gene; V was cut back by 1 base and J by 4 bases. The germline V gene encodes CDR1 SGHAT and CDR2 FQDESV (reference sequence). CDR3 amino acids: CASSLGTSGRALADTQYF. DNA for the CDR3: TGTGCCAGCAGCTTAGGGACTAGCGGGAGGGCCCTCGCAGATACGCAGTATTTT.

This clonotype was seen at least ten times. CDR3 residues: CASSAQPGGDRGYTF. The DNA of the CDR3 is TGTGCCAGCAGCGCCCAACCGGGCGGGGATCGGGGCTACACCTTC. The chain employs TRBV7-2 and TRBJ1-2; D gene uncertain. The germline gives CDR1 SGHTA, CDR2 FQGNSA. This CDR3 comprises 15 residues. V was pared by 5 bases and J by 8 bases, with 21 bases between.

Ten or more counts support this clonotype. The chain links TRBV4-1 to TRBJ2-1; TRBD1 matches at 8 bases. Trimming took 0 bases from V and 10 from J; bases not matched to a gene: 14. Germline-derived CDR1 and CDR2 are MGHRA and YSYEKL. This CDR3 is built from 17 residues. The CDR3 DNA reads TGCGCCAGCAGCCAAGATCAGTATGCCAGGGGGCGGCTGGAGCAGTTCTTC. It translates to CASSQDQYARGRLEQFF.

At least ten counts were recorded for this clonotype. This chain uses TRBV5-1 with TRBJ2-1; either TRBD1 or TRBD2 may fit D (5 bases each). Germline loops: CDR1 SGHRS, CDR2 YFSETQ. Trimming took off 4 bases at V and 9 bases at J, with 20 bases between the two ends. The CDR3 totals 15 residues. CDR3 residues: CASSPLANTRGEQFF. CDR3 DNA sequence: TGCGCCAGCAGCCCACTGGCTAATACTAGGGGTGAGCAGTTCTTC.

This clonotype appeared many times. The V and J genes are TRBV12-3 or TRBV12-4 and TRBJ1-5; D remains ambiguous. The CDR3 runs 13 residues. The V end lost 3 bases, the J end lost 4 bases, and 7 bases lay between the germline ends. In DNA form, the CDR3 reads TGTGCCAGCAGTTTGACTGATAATCAGCCCCAGCATTTT. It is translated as CASSLTDNQPQHF.

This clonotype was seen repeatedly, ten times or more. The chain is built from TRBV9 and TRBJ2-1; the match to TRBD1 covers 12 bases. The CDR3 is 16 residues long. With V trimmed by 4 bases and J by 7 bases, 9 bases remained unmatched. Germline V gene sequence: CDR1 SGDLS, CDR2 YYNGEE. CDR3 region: CASSMTGTGGKNEQFF. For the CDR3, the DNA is TGTGCCAGCAGCATGACCGGGACAGGGGGCAAGAATGAGCAGTTCTTC.

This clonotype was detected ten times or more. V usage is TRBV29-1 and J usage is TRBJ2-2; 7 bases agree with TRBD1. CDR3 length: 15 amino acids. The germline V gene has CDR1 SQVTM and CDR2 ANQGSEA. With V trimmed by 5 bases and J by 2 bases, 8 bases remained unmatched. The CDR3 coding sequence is TGCAGCGTTACAAAAGGGACAGCAAACACCGGGGAGCTGTTTTTT. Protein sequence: CSVTKGTANTGELFF.

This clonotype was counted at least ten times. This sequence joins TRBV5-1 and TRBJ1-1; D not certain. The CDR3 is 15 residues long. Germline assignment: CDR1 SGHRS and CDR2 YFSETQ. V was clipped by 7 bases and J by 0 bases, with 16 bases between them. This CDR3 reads CASAPRADMNTEAFF. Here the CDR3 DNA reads TGCGCCAGCGCCCCCCGGGCAGATATGAACACTGAAGCTTTCTTT.

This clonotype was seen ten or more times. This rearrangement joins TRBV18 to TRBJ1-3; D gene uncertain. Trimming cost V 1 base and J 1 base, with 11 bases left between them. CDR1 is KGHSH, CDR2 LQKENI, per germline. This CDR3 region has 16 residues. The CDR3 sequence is CASSPQKDSSGNTIYF. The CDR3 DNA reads TGTGCCAGCTCACCACAAAAGGACTCATCTGGAAACACCATATATTTT.

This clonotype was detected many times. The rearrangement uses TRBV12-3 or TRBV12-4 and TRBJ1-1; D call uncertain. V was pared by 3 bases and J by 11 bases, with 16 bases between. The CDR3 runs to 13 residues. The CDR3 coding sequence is TGTGCCAGCAGTTTGGCCGCCCCGGAGGAGGCTTTCTTT. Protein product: CASSLAAPEEAFF.

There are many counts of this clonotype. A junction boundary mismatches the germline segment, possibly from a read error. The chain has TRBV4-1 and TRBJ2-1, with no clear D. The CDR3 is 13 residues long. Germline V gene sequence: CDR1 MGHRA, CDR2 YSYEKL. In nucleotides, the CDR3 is TGCGCCAGCAGCCATTACTCCCACAATGAGCAGTTCTTC. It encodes CASSHYSHNEQFF.

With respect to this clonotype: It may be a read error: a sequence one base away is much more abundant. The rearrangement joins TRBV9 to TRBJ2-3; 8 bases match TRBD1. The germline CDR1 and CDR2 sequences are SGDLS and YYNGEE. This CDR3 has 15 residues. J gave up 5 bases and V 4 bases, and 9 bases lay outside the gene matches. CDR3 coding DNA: TGTGCCAGCAGCCCACGGACAGGGATCATAGATACGCAGTATTTT. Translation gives CASSPRTGIIDTQYF.

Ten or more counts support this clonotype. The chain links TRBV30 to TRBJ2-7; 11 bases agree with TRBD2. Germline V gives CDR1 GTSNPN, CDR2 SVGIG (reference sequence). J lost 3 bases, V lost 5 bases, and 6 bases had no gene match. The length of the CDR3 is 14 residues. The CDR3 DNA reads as TGTGCCTGGCATACTAGCGGGAGACACTACGAGCAGTACTTC. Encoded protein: CAWHTSGRHYEQYF.

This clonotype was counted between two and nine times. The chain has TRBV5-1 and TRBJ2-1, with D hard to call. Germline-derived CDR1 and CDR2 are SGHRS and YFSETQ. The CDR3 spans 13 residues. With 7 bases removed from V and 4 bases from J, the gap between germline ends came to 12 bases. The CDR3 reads CASQLSGYNEQFF. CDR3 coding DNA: TGCGCCAGCCAGCTCTCCGGGTACAATGAGCAGTTCTTC. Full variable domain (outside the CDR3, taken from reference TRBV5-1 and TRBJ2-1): KAGVTQTPRYLIKTRGQQVTLSCSPISGHRSVSWYQQTPGQGLQFLFEYFSETQRNKGNFPGRFSGRQFSNSRSEMNVSTLELGDSALYLCASQLSGYNEQFFGPGTRLTVL.

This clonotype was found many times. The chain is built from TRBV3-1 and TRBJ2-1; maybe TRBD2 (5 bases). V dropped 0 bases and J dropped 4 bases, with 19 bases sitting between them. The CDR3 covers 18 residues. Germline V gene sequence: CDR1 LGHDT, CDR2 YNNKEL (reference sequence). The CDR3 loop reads CASSQDVVGGGRYNEQFF. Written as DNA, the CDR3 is TGTGCCAGCAGCCAAGACGTAGTTGGCGGAGGAAGGTACAATGAGCAGTTCTTC.

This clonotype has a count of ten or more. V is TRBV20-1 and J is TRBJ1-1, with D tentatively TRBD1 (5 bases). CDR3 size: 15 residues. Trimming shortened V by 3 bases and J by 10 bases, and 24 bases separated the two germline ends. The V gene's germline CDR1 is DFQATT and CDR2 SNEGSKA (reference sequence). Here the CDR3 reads CSASLTPGTTLGAFF. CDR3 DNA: TGCAGTGCTAGTTTAACCCCCGGGACTACTCTGGGAGCTTTCTTT.

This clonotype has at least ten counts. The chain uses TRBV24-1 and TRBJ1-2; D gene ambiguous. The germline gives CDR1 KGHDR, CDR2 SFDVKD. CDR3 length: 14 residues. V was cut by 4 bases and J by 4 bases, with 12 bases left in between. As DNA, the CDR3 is TGTGCCACCAGTGACCCCACACGGAGCTATGGCTACACCTTC. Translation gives CATSDPTRSYGYTF.

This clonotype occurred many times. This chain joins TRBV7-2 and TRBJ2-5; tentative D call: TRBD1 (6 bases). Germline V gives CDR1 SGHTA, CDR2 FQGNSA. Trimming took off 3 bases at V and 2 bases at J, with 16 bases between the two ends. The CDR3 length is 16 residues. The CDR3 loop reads CASSFTSTGRQETQYF. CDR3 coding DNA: TGTGCCAGCAGCTTCACGTCGACAGGCAGACAAGAGACCCAGTACTTC. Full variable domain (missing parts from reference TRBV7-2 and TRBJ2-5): GAGVSQSPSNKVTEKGKDVELRCDPISGHTALYWYRQSLGQGLEFLIYFQGNSAPDKSGLPSDRFSAERTGGSVSTLTIQRTQQEDSAVYLCASSFTSTGRQETQYFGPGTRLLVL.

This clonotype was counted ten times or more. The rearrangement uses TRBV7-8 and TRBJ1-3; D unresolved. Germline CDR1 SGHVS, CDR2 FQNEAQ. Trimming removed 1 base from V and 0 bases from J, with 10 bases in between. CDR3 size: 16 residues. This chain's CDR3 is CASSLDPESSGNTIYF. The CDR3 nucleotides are TGTGCCAGCAGCTTAGATCCAGAGAGCTCTGGAAACACCATATATTTT.

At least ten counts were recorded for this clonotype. Here the CDR3 DNA reads TGCGCCAGCAGCTCCGATAGCAATCAGCCCCAGCATTTT. Amino acid sequence: CASSSDSNQPQHF. J is TRBJ1-5 and V is TRBV5-1, with D hard to call. This CDR3 comprises 13 residues. Per the germline V gene, CDR1 is SGHRS and CDR2 is YFSETQ. V was cut by 3 bases and J by 0 bases, with 4 bases left in between.

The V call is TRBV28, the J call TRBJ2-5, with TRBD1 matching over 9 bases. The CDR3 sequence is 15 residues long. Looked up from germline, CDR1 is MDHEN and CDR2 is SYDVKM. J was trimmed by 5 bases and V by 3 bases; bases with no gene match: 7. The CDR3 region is CASSLGTGGRETQYF. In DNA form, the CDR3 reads TGTGCCAGCAGTTTGGGTACAGGGGGCAGGGAGACCCAGTACTTC.

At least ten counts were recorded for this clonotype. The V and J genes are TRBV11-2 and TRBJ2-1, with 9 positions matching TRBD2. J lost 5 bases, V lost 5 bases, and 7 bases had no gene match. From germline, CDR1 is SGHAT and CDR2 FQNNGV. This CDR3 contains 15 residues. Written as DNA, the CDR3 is TGTGCCAGCAGCCAACCGGGACTAGCACACAATGAGCAGTTCTTC. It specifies CASSQPGLAHNEQFF.

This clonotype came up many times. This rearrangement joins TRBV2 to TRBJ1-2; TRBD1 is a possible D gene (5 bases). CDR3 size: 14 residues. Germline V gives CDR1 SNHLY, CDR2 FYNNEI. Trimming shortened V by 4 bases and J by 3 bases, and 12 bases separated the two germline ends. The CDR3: CASSGSGTDYGYTF. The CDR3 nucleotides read TGTGCCAGCAGTGGATCCGGGACTGACTATGGCTACACCTTC. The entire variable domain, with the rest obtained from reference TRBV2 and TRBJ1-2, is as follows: EPEVTQTPSHQVTQMGQEVILRCVPISNHLYFYWYRQILGQKVEFLVSFYNNEISEKSEIFDDQFSVERPDGSNFTLKIRSTKLEDSAMYFCASSGSGTDYGYTFGSGTRLTVV.

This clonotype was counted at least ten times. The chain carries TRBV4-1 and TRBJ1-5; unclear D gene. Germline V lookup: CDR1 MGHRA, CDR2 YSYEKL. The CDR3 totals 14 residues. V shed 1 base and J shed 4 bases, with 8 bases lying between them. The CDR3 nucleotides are TGCGCCAGCAGCCAAGGGGCCTTTAATCAGCCCCAGCATTTT. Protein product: CASSQGAFNQPQHF.